The source of this T cell receptor beta chain is a study of shared clonotypes between healthy human individuals. This clone was detected a few times. J gave up 2 bases and V 5 bases, and 7 bases lay outside the gene matches. Per the germline V gene, CDR1 is SGHRS and CDR2 is YFSETQ. The CDR3 has 16 amino acids. Clones were read by immunoSEQ multiplex PCR, and TCRdb kept only the in-frame ones, dropping some. Among 780,000 or so clones listed, over 55% were seen once. Into CD45RA+ naive and CD45RA-negative memory subsets, the CD4+ cells were split. Sequenced sample: memory CD4+ T cells sorted from blood. Described subset: CD45RA-negative fraction. V is TRBV5-1 and J is TRBJ2-2; 9 nucleotides line up with TRBD1. This receptor was taken from a woman in her thirties in good health. CDR3 sequence (DNA): TGCGCCAGCAGAAAACCGGGACAGGGTAACACCGGGGAGCTGTTTTTT. It yields the protein CASRKPGQGNTGELFF.